Listed here are 8 T cell receptor beta chains from one sample, sequenced in a study of regulatory T cells in long-lasting Graves disease. According to the study, TCR beta libraries were built with iRepertoire HTBI primers and CDR3-region Arm-PCR. MiXCR was run by TCRdb on the multiplex PCR reads, yielding one entry per CDR3 protein. This repertoire shows about 220,000 distinct CDR3 sequences, around 19% found once; its top ten account for 12%. Time point noted: newly diagnosed GD, antithyroid drugs for less than 3 months. With RNA extracted from PBMCs as input, the TCR library was made. The sample also formed part of further work on T cells in Graves' hyperthyroidism and ophthalmopathy.

The sample here was peripheral blood mononuclear cells (PBMCs), taken at new diagnosis, from a patient treated with antithyroid drugs. Receptors were obtained from a woman between 25 and 40 years old with Graves disease.

This clonotype was found a few times. J is TRBJ2-1 and V is TRBV2; TRBD2 matches 9 bases. The length of the CDR3 is 14 residues. V was clipped by 2 bases and J by 12 bases; unmatched bases: 8. CDR1 is SNHLY and CDR2 is FYNNEI in the germline V gene. CDR3 in amino acids: CASSERASGVGQFF. CDR3 nucleotides: TGTGCCAGCAGTGAAAGGGCTAGCGGGGTGGGGCAGTTCTTC.

This clonotype was picked up many times. The rearrangement uses TRBV7-9 and TRBJ1-5; TRBD1 agrees at 9 bases. The trim removed 1 base at V and 7 bases at J, leaving 5 bases unmatched. Germline V gives CDR1 SEHNR, CDR2 FQNEAQ (reference sequence). This CDR3 spans 15 amino acids. This chain's CDR3 is CASSLVGQGRQPQHF. CDR3 DNA: TGTGCCAGCAGCTTAGTCGGACAGGGGAGGCAGCCCCAGCATTTT.

This chain connects TRBV28 to TRBJ1-1; D is unclear. Trimming cost V 5 bases and J 2 bases, with 18 bases left between them. Looked up from germline, CDR1 is MDHEN and CDR2 is SYDVKM. This CDR3 region has 16 residues. The CDR3 loop is CASSPSAEWVNTEAFF. DNA of the CDR3: TGTGCCAGCAGTCCATCGGCGGAGTGGGTAAACACTGAAGCTTTCTTT.

This clonotype was detected a few times. The genes are TRBV13 and TRBJ2-7; perhaps TRBD1 as D (5 bases). Germline values: CDR1 PRHDT, CDR2 FYEKMQ (reference sequence). V gave up 0 bases and J gave up 9 bases, with 9 bases separating them. The CDR3 spans 12 residues. The CDR3: CASSLGWGGQYF. DNA for the CDR3: TGTGCCAGCAGCTTAGGGTGGGGCGGGCAGTACTTC.

The chain couples TRBV20-1 to TRBJ2-1; the D gene could be TRBD1 or TRBD2 (5 bases each). Germline V gene lookup returns CDR1 DFQATT and CDR2 SNEGSKA (reference sequence). The V gene lost 1 base and the J gene lost 0 bases, with 25 bases spanning the gap. CDR3 length: 20 amino acids. Here the CDR3 reads CSARGPRGRRISTSYNEQFF. The CDR3 nucleotides are TGCAGTGCTAGAGGCCCCCGGGGACGGAGGATATCCACCTCCTACAATGAGCAGTTCTTC.

This clonotype was seen at least ten times. The V gene is TRBV28, the J gene TRBJ2-3, with D unresolved. The CDR3 runs 13 residues. V gave up 6 bases and J gave up 1 base, with 8 bases separating them. Germline V gene data show CDR1 as MDHEN and CDR2 as SYDVKM. CDR3 sequence reads: CASSLGGTDTQYF. CDR3 coding DNA: TGTGCCAGCAGCTTGGGTGGCACAGATACGCAGTATTTT.

This clonotype was detected ten times or more. The CDR3 bases are TGTGCCAGCACCTCCTCTCGGGGCGGGAGGGCCGGGGAGCAGTACTTC. It translates to CASTSSRGGRAGEQYF. The chain has TRBV7-9 and TRBJ2-7; the match to TRBD2 covers 9 bases. CDR3 length: 16 amino acids. Unmatched junction bases numbered 17, after V lost 7 bases and J lost 7 bases. Germline V gene sequence: CDR1 SEHNR, CDR2 FQNEAQ (reference sequence).

In DNA form, the CDR3 reads TGTGCCATCAGTGAGTCGAGGGATTCACCCCTCCACTTT. It translates to CAISESRDSPLHF. V and J are TRBV10-3 and TRBJ1-6, with no clear D. The CDR3 is 13 residues long. CDR1 is ENHRY, CDR2 SYGVKD, per germline. V lost 0 bases and J lost 8, with 5 bases in between.